This T cell receptor beta chain was captured in a study of identical twins. Donors uniformly comprised healthy Caucasians. Template switching, a step in the protocol, added a universal primer site, and cDNA carried unique molecular identifiers. One entry per CDR3 protein results from TCRdb running MiXCR on the 5' RACE reads. The table has 420,000 or so distinct CDR3 sequences, less than 20% seen once; the top ten hold roughly 12%. The CDR3 is 13 residues long. Trimming shortened V by 6 bases and J by 1 base, and 11 bases separated the two germline ends. Per germline, CDR1 SQVTM and CDR2 ANQGSEA. Only a few counts were recorded for this clonotype. Its matching antigen is unknown. Overall study results and limits: Out-of-frame TCR alpha sharing in monozygotic twins exceeded recombination model predictions. Out-of-frame alpha sequences that twins shared showed excess low generation probability.

This rearrangement joins TRBV29-1 to TRBJ2-3; D unresolved. Sequencing was done on a sample of naive T cells sorted from blood. The TCR was taken from a middle-aged man in good health. In DNA, the CDR3 is TGCAGCGTAAGATGGCAGGGCACAGATACGCAGTATTTT. Its translation is CSVRWQGTDTQYF.